This T cell receptor (beta chain) is from a study of blood T cell repertoires in COVID-19 (dated by TCRdb to about 2020). In terms of the full investigation: Samples covering the acute and convalescent phases of COVID-19 were provided by collaborators in the United States, Italy and Spain. The material from the prospective study consisted of cDNA or gDNA derived from T cells, B-cell-depleted T cells, or PBMCs. The dataset comprised deeply sampled blood TCRbeta repertoires from subjects exposed to, actively infected with, or recovered from COVID-19. The repertoires were made available in a free public database intended to serve as a resource for research on the immune response to SARS-CoV-2. The samples were drawn from the first 160 participants of the ongoing ImmuneRACE study and from some 1,300 subjects provided by 6 global collaborators. A de-identified subject ID, COVID-19 status, age in years and sex were almost always included in the sample metadata. Where available, HLA class I and class II types were obtained from metadata supplied by the sample provider rather than from assay-based typing. Paper-wide results and their limitations: The amount of clinical and demographic metadata varied by source and participant and was provided uncurated.

Participants in the prospective study were enrolled through a virtual design, were aged roughly 18 to 100 years, and lived in roughly 25 United States geographic areas. In the prospective study, cohorts were assigned on the basis of participant-reported clinical history obtained from a screening survey and a study questionnaire. Mobile phlebotomists in the prospective study collected whole blood, serum and a nasopharyngeal or oropharyngeal swab from every participant. Over an approximately 2-month period, participants in the prospective study had the option of providing additional blood draws and questionnaires. Before DNA extraction, prospective study blood samples were shipped either frozen or at room temperature. TCRbeta CDR3 regions were amplified from genomic DNA by means of the immunoSEQ Assay, a bias-controlled multiplex PCR. Regarding the original processing steps: The number of nucleated cells in each sample was estimated by amplification of reference gene primers within the assay. To quantify the absolute abundance of each unique TCRbeta CDR3 rearrangement, sequence reads were collapsed and filtered. For each sample, productive Simpson clonality was calculated as the square root of Simpson's diversity index across productive rearrangements. TCRdb's version of the immuneACCESS table is confined to in-frame rearrangements and falls short of the full clone set. An unresolved V gene accounts for under half of the shortfall where checked; the remainder is of unknown origin. The V and J calls and clone size come from that table; D and trimming were worked out from the DNA. Within this sample are 250,000 to 300,000 clones, with roughly 90% of them counted one time only. The top ten clones comprise approximately 2.5% of the sample.

Turning to this clone: The target of this receptor is not known. Per-nucleotide qualities are absent, and no much larger clonotype sits a single base away.

The sequence derives from a woman between 40 and 50 years old with acute COVID-19. The specimen sequenced was PBMCs or T cells enriched from blood (not recorded which).

The nucleotides read TGTGCCAGTAGTATGGGCAACAAATACAATGAGCAGTTCTTC. Its amino acids are CASSMGNKYNEQFF. The chain couples TRBV19 to TRBJ2-1; the D gene cannot be resolved reliably. V was cut back by 3 bases and J by 4 bases, leaving a gap of 10 bases between them. The CDR3 runs 14 residues from the cysteine to the phenylalanine. The CDR3 DNA has 42 bases and is translated from base 1. The germline V gene (reference sequence) specifies LNHDA as CDR1 and SQIVND as CDR2.